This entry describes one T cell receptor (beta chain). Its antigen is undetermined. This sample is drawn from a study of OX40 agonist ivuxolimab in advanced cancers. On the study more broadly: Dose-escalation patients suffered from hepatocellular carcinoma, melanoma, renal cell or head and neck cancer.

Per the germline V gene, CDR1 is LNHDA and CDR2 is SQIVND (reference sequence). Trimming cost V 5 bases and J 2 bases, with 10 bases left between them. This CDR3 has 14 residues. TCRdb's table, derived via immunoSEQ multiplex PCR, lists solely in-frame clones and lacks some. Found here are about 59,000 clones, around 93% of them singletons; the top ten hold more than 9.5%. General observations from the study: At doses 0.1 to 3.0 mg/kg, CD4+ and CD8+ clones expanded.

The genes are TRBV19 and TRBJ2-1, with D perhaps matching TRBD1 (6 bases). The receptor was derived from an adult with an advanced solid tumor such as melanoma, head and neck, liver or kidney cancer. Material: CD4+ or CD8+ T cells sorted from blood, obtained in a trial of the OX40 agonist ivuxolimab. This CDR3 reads CASSVGTPYNEQFF. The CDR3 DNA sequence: TGTGCCAGTAGTGTCGGGACACCCTACAATGAGCAGTTCTTC.